This is a list of T cell receptor beta chains from one sample in a study of shared clonotypes between healthy human individuals. Sequencing was performed with immunoSEQ multiplex PCR; in TCRdb, only in-frame clones are kept and a portion is missing. The sample includes a few million clones, just over 90% seen only once; the top ten take more than 0.12%. The material sequenced was naive CD4+ T cells sorted from blood. The source is a man aged 18 to 30 in good health. CDR3s include the opening cysteine and the closing phenylalanine or tryptophan. Each record gives: CDR3 protein, CDR3 DNA, J gene, clone size, V gene, D gene. A D gene is named only where the DNA matches it firmly. Clone sizes are given selectively: once, few, many, or a class where the clone is expanded.

cdr3_aa: CASSDRLAHQRSSLGRTYEQYF
cdr3_nt: TGTGCCAGCAGTGACCGCCTGGCACACCAACGAAGCTCTTTAGGGCGAACCTACGAGCAGTACTTC
j_call: TRBJ2-7
clone_size: NA
v_call: TRBV2
d_call: NA

cdr3_aa: CASSVEEGSYSRVSGNTIYF
cdr3_nt: TGTGCCAGCAGCGTAGAGGAGGGAAGCTACTCGAGGGTATCTGGAAACACCATATATTTT
j_call: TRBJ1-3
clone_size: NA
v_call: TRBV9
d_call: NA

cdr3_aa: CASSQTGMGTDTQYF
cdr3_nt: TGTGCCAGCTCACAAACAGGGATGGGCACAGATACGCAGTATTTT
j_call: TRBJ2-3
clone_size: NA
v_call: TRBV18
d_call: NA

cdr3_aa: CASSIEATGDEQFF
cdr3_nt: TGTGCCAGTAGTATAGAGGCCACGGGGGATGAGCAGTTCTTC
j_call: TRBJ2-1
clone_size: NA
v_call: TRBV19
d_call: NA

cdr3_aa: CASSSRDNYGYTF
cdr3_nt: TGTGCCAGTAGCTCGAGAGATAACTATGGCTACACCTTC
j_call: TRBJ1-2
clone_size: NA
v_call: TRBV19
d_call: NA

cdr3_aa: CASSLRTDTQYF
cdr3_nt: TGTGCCAGCAGCTTGAGGACAGATACGCAGTATTTT
j_call: TRBJ2-3
clone_size: NA
v_call: TRBV5-6
d_call: NA

cdr3_aa: CASSLAPSGSGEQYF
cdr3_nt: TGTGCCAGCAGCCTAGCCCCTAGCGGGAGTGGCGAGCAGTACTTC
j_call: TRBJ2-7
clone_size: NA
v_call: TRBV7-9
d_call: TRBD2

cdr3_aa: CAITTGLAGVYEQYF
cdr3_nt: TGTGCCATCACCACGGGACTAGCGGGAGTCTACGAGCAGTACTTC
j_call: TRBJ2-7
clone_size: NA
v_call: TRBV10-3
d_call: TRBD2

cdr3_aa: CASSRTGDSNQPQHF
cdr3_nt: TGTGCCAGCAGCCGGACGGGGGATAGCAATCAGCCCCAGCATTTT
j_call: TRBJ1-5
clone_size: NA
v_call: TRBV9
d_call: NA

cdr3_aa: CASSSGTSGNSGEQFF
cdr3_nt: TGTGCCAGCAGTTCCGGGACTAGCGGGAATTCAGGGGAGCAGTTCTTC
j_call: TRBJ2-1
clone_size: NA
v_call: TRBV7-9
d_call: TRBD2

cdr3_aa: CSVISGGPTDTQYF
cdr3_nt: TGCAGCGTTATAAGCGGGGGCCCCACAGATACGCAGTATTTT
j_call: TRBJ2-3
clone_size: NA
v_call: TRBV29-1
d_call: TRBD2

cdr3_aa: CASRVENEQFF
cdr3_nt: TGTGCCAGCAGGGTCGAGAATGAGCAGTTCTTC
j_call: TRBJ2-1
clone_size: NA
v_call: TRBV6-6
d_call: NA

cdr3_aa: CASSGTGALNYGYTF
cdr3_nt: TGTGCCAGCTCAGGCACAGGGGCGTTAAACTATGGCTACACCTTC
j_call: TRBJ1-2
clone_size: once
v_call: TRBV18
d_call: TRBD1

cdr3_aa: CASSLAGGTYNEQFF
cdr3_nt: TGTGCCAGCAGCTTAGCGGGGGGGACCTACAATGAGCAGTTCTTC
j_call: TRBJ2-1
clone_size: few
v_call: TRBV11-2
d_call: TRBD2

cdr3_aa: CASSQRDRGRETQYF
cdr3_nt: TGTGCCAGCAGCCAACGGGACAGGGGGCGTGAGACCCAGTACTTC
j_call: TRBJ2-5
clone_size: NA
v_call: TRBV5-4
d_call: TRBD1

cdr3_aa: CASSYLLAGGNEQFF
cdr3_nt: TGTGCCAGCAGTTACCTACTAGCGGGGGGCAATGAGCAGTTCTTC
j_call: TRBJ2-1
clone_size: NA
v_call: TRBV6-5
d_call: TRBD2

cdr3_aa: CASSLNPGQYNEQFF
cdr3_nt: TGTGCCAGCAGCCTCAACCCGGGACAGTACAATGAGCAGTTCTTC
j_call: TRBJ2-1
clone_size: NA
v_call: TRBV7-9
d_call: TRBD1

cdr3_aa: CASSLEGRAKETQYF
cdr3_nt: TGTGCCAGCAGCCTCGAAGGCAGGGCTAAAGAGACCCAGTACTTC
j_call: TRBJ2-5
clone_size: NA
v_call: TRBV7-3
d_call: NA

cdr3_aa: CASSLAPLAGGSEQFF
cdr3_nt: TGCGCCAGCAGCTTGGCCCCGCTAGCGGGTGGGAGTGAGCAGTTCTTC
j_call: TRBJ2-1
clone_size: NA
v_call: TRBV5-1
d_call: TRBD2

cdr3_aa: CASSHETGGTEAFF
cdr3_nt: TGTGCCAGCAGTCATGAGACAGGGGGCACTGAAGCTTTCTTT
j_call: TRBJ1-1
clone_size: NA
v_call: TRBV2
d_call: TRBD1

cdr3_aa: CAIRGAETQYF
cdr3_nt: TGTGCCATCAGGGGGGCAGAGACCCAGTACTTC
j_call: TRBJ2-5
clone_size: NA
v_call: TRBV10-3
d_call: NA

cdr3_aa: CASRTTANTEAFF
cdr3_nt: TGTGCCAGCAGGACGACGGCGAACACTGAAGCTTTCTTT
j_call: TRBJ1-1
clone_size: NA
v_call: TRBV6-6
d_call: NA

cdr3_aa: CASRMTGMDEQYF
cdr3_nt: TGCGCCAGCAGAATGACAGGGATGGACGAGCAGTACTTC
j_call: TRBJ2-7
clone_size: once
v_call: TRBV5-1
d_call: TRBD1

cdr3_aa: CASSLSDLGRQYF
cdr3_nt: TGTGCCAGCAGTTTATCGGATCTGGGGAGACAGTACTTC
j_call: TRBJ2-7
clone_size: NA
v_call: TRBV27
d_call: NA

cdr3_aa: CAWSGGGYNSPLHF
cdr3_nt: TGTGCCTGGAGTGGGGGGGGTTATAATTCACCCCTCCACTTT
j_call: TRBJ1-6
clone_size: once
v_call: TRBV30
d_call: NA

cdr3_aa: CASSLQAVPREQYF
cdr3_nt: TGTGCCAGCAGTCTCCAAGCGGTCCCTCGCGAGCAGTACTTC
j_call: TRBJ2-7
clone_size: once
v_call: TRBV28
d_call: NA

cdr3_aa: CASSPPLVTNYGYTF
cdr3_nt: TGTGCCAGCTCACCACCTTTGGTGACTAACTATGGCTACACCTTC
j_call: TRBJ1-2
clone_size: NA
v_call: TRBV18
d_call: NA

cdr3_aa: CASSLYSDTIVVYEQYF
cdr3_nt: TGTGCCAGCAGCTTATATTCGGACACCATAGTAGTCTACGAGCAGTACTTC
j_call: TRBJ2-7
clone_size: NA
v_call: TRBV11-3
d_call: NA

cdr3_aa: CASSISGKNTGELFF
cdr3_nt: TGTGCCAGTAGTATATCCGGGAAGAACACCGGGGAGCTGTTTTTT
j_call: TRBJ2-2
clone_size: NA
v_call: TRBV19
d_call: NA

cdr3_aa: CASSAQGLANEKLFF
cdr3_nt: TGTGCCAGCAGTGCACAGGGGTTAGCTAATGAAAAACTGTTTTTT
j_call: TRBJ1-4
clone_size: once
v_call: TRBV25-1
d_call: TRBD1

cdr3_aa: CASSSMGGSGSSYEQYF
cdr3_nt: TGTGCCAGCAGCTCGATGGGGGGGTCAGGGAGCTCCTACGAGCAGTACTTC
j_call: TRBJ2-7
clone_size: NA
v_call: TRBV14
d_call: TRBD2

cdr3_aa: CASSMATDNSPLHF
cdr3_nt: TGCGCCAGCAGCATGGCTACGGACAATTCACCCCTCCACTTT
j_call: TRBJ1-6
clone_size: NA
v_call: TRBV5-1
d_call: NA

cdr3_aa: CASSLAGTDIQYF
cdr3_nt: TGTGCCAGCTCACTCGCAGGGACGGACATTCAGTACTTC
j_call: TRBJ2-4
clone_size: NA
v_call: TRBV18
d_call: NA

cdr3_aa: CASSDSWRGNQPQHF
cdr3_nt: TGTGCCAGCAGTGATTCCTGGCGGGGCAATCAGCCCCAGCATTTT
j_call: TRBJ1-5
clone_size: NA
v_call: TRBV6-1
d_call: NA

cdr3_aa: CASSPSGGIEQYF
cdr3_nt: TGTGCCAGCAGTCCCTCGGGTGGAATCGAGCAGTACTTC
j_call: TRBJ2-7
clone_size: NA
v_call: TRBV6-5
d_call: NA

cdr3_aa: CASRDRPNTEAFF
cdr3_nt: TGTGCCAGCAGGGACAGGCCGAACACTGAAGCTTTCTTT
j_call: TRBJ1-1
clone_size: once
v_call: TRBV25-1
d_call: TRBD1